This T cell receptor beta chain derives from a study of T cell changes during pregnancy in multiple sclerosis. Generated by immunoSEQ multiplex PCR, the TCRdb table keeps only in-frame clones and is missing some. The sample carries some 70,000 clones, more than 80% recorded once. Sample: peripheral blood, taken in the second trimester of pregnancy. The TCR comes from a female donor in good health, enrolled as a control in a pregnancy study.

In DNA, the CDR3 is TGCGCCAGCAGCCATAGGGACAGGGAGGCTGGCTACACCTTC. Its protein product is CASSHRDREAGYTF. V and J are TRBV4-3 and TRBJ1-2; 9 bases are a match to TRBD1. The trim removed 3 bases at V and 7 bases at J, leaving 6 bases unmatched. The germline V gene encodes CDR1 LGHNA and CDR2 YSLEER. This CDR3 spans 14 amino acids.